This is a list of T cell receptor beta chains from one sample in a study of T cell repertoires in cytomegalovirus infection. TCRdb analysed the reads with MiXCR anew, one entry per CDR3 protein. The sample includes around 740,000 distinct CDR3 sequences, about a third seen only once; the top ten take around 2.6%. Sample: PBMCs. The source of these receptors is a human donor in good health (CMV status not recorded). Some clones in this sample may be carry-over from other donors' samples. Both conserved end residues are part of each CDR3. D genes are given only for firm matches. Size is stated for part of the rows, as once, few or many counts, or as a class when the clone is expanded.

size	J	V	D	DNA	CDR3
NA	TRBJ2-1	TRBV2	TRBD1	TGTGCCAGGGCCCGGGACAGGGTCGCGAATGAGCAGTTCTTC	CARARDRVANEQFF
few	TRBJ2-3	TRBV14	TRBD2	TGTGCCAGCAGCCAACGGACTAGCGGGGCAGATACGCAGTATTTT	CASSQRTSGADTQYF
NA	TRBJ1-1	TRBV19	NA	TGTGCCAGTCGGGATTTTCTCATGAACACTGAAGCTTTCTTT	CASRDFLMNTEAFF
NA	TRBJ1-2	TRBV28	NA	TGTGCCAGCAGCTTCCCCCCTACAGGGACGGTTGGCTACACCTTC	CASSFPPTGTVGYTF
NA	TRBJ2-1	TRBV19	TRBD2	TGTGCCAGTAGTTTCTCACTAGCGGGGGCCCTGAGCTCCTACAATGAGCAGTTCTTC	CASSFSLAGALSSYNEQFF
NA	TRBJ2-1	TRBV6-4	NA	TGTGCCAGCAGTGACCCCGCTCTGGAAAGCTCCTACAATGAGCAGTTCTTC	CASSDPALESSYNEQFF
NA	TRBJ2-3	TRBV29-1	NA	TGCAGCGTTGAGGGGGGCACAGATACGCAGTATTTT	CSVEGGTDTQYF
few	TRBJ1-6	TRBV5-1	NA	TGCGCCAGCAGCTTGCATTTGAGTGGGCAGGGCCAGTCCCGCAATTCACCCCTCCACTTT	CASSLHLSGQGQSRNSPLHF
few	TRBJ2-3	TRBV7-2	NA	TGTGCCACCAAATCCCTCCAGGACAGCACAGATACGCAGTATTTT	CATKSLQDSTDTQYF
NA	TRBJ2-1	TRBV5-1	TRBD2	TGCGCCAGCAGCTACCTAGGACTAGTAGTCTACAATGAGCAGTTCTTC	CASSYLGLVVYNEQFF
NA	TRBJ2-2	TRBV28	NA	TGTGCCAGCAGTTTAACGGTTCCCGGGGAGCTGTTTTTT	CASSLTVPGELFF
few	TRBJ2-2	TRBV12-3/TRBV12-4	TRBD1	TGTGCCAGCAGTGGACAGGGACCGACCGGGGAGCTGTTTTTT	CASSGQGPTGELFF
few	TRBJ1-2	TRBV12-3/TRBV12-4	NA	TGTGCCAGCAGTTTCCGTCGGGGGGCAGTCTATGGCTACACCTTC	CASSFRRGAVYGYTF
few	TRBJ2-3	TRBV29-1	NA	TGCAGCGTCAATTTACCAAAAGATCGGGGAGATACGCAGTATTTT	CSVNLPKDRGDTQYF
few	TRBJ2-7	TRBV7-2	NA	TGTGCCAGCAGCTTAATACGGACCCCCCCCTACGAGCAGTACTTC	CASSLIRTPPYEQYF
NA	TRBJ1-2	TRBV14	NA	TGTGCCAGCAGCCAGACAGCGAACTATGGCTACACCTTC	CASSQTANYGYTF
few	TRBJ1-1	TRBV5-4	NA	TGTGCCAGCAGTATCGACAGGTTGGGCACTGAAGCTTTCTTT	CASSIDRLGTEAFF
few	TRBJ2-5	TRBV13	NA	TGTGCCAGCAGCTTAGAAGGGACACCCCAAGAGACCCAGTACTTC	CASSLEGTPQETQYF
NA	TRBJ2-7	TRBV28	TRBD1	TGTGACAGCAGTTTAGGGGACAGCCTTTCTGGGCAGTACTTC	CDSSLGDSLSGQYF
NA	TRBJ2-5	TRBV27	NA	TGTGCCAGCAGTTTCCTTGCCGGTAGGGGAGAGACCCAGTACTTC	CASSFLAGRGETQYF
NA	TRBJ2-1	TRBV12-3/TRBV12-4	NA	TGTGCCAGCAGTTTAGTGGTGAGGGCCAGTGGAAATGAGCAGTTCTTC	CASSLVVRASGNEQFF
NA	TRBJ1-2	TRBV6-1	NA	TGTGCCACCTTTCTCTCAGGGTCGGATGGCTACACCTTC	CATFLSGSDGYTF
NA	TRBJ1-1	TRBV10-2	NA	TGCGCCAGCAAGATGGAGGCGGTCACTGAAGCTTTCTTT	CASKMEAVTEAFF
few	TRBJ2-2	TRBV6-1	TRBD2	TGTGCCAGCAGTGAAGCGGGACTAGCGGGAGGGAACACCGGGGAGCTGTTTTTT	CASSEAGLAGGNTGELFF
NA	TRBJ2-2	TRBV28	TRBD2	TGTGCCAGCAGTTTTTGGGGGGGTACCACCGGGGAGCTGTTTTTT	CASSFWGGTTGELFF
NA	TRBJ1-1	TRBV10-3	NA	TGTGCCATCAGTGAGTCGGCAGGGCCGAACACTGAAGCTTTCTTT	CAISESAGPNTEAFF
NA	TRBJ2-3	TRBV29-1	NA	TGCAGCGTTCCTAACTGGGGACTCTTCGGATCGGCAGATACGCAGTATTTT	CSVPNWGLFGSADTQYF
few	TRBJ2-5	TRBV7-6	NA	TGTGCCAGCAGCTTGGGGGGAGCCCGACAAGAGACCCAGTACTTC	CASSLGGARQETQYF
NA	TRBJ1-2	TRBV2	TRBD1	TGTGCCAGCAGAAATCCCGGGACAGGGGGGGACTATGGCTACACCTTC	CASRNPGTGGDYGYTF
NA	TRBJ1-5	TRBV2	NA	TGTGCCAGCAGTGAGACCCTAAAACAGTATCAGCCCCAGCATTTT	CASSETLKQYQPQHF
NA	TRBJ2-3	TRBV7-3	NA	TGTGCCAGCAGCTTCGGACACTCCTTCACAGATACGCAGTATTTT	CASSFGHSFTDTQYF
few	TRBJ2-7	TRBV28	NA	TGTGCCAGCAGGTCAGGGGTGCACGAGCAGTACTTC	CASRSGVHEQYF
many	TRBJ2-3	TRBV7-9	NA	TGTGCCAGCAGCCGGACCCCAGATACGCAGTATTTT	CASSRTPDTQYF
many	TRBJ2-7	TRBV11-3	NA	TGTGCCAGCAGCCCACAGGGTAGAGCCTACGAGCAGTACTTC	CASSPQGRAYEQYF
NA	TRBJ2-1	TRBV11-1	NA	TGTGCCAGCGGGCCTAGAGACGGCAATGAGCAGTTCTTC	CASGPRDGNEQFF
NA	TRBJ2-7	TRBV20-1	TRBD1	TGCAGTGCTAGTGGGTCGGTGACAGGGGACTACGAGCAGTACTTC	CSASGSVTGDYEQYF
few	TRBJ1-3	TRBV6-1	NA	TGTGCCAGCAGTGAGGACGGCTCTGGAAACACCATATATTTT	CASSEDGSGNTIYF
NA	TRBJ2-3	TRBV7-2	TRBD2	TGTGCCAGCAGCTCCCGAATGCTAGCGGGGGACACAGATACGCAGTATTTT	CASSSRMLAGDTDTQYF
NA	TRBJ1-6	TRBV3-1	TRBD1	TGTGCCAGCAGCCAAGCCAAACAGGGGCCCCTCCACTTT	CASSQAKQGPLHF
NA	TRBJ2-7	TRBV7-9	TRBD1	TGTGCCAGCAGCTTAGCCCCAGGACAGGGGGCGACGGACGAGCAGTACTTC	CASSLAPGQGATDEQYF
NA	TRBJ2-7	TRBV7-9	TRBD2	TGTGCCAGCAGCCCTCTTAGCGGGAGTATCGACGAGCAGTACTTC	CASSPLSGSIDEQYF
NA	TRBJ2-3	TRBV28	NA	TGTGCCAGCGGTTTTAGGGGAGATACGCAGTATTTT	CASGFRGDTQYF
few	TRBJ2-6	TRBV7-6	TRBD1	TGTGCCAGCAGCTCCACAGGGGTTGGGGCCAACGTCCTGACTTTC	CASSSTGVGANVLTF
few	TRBJ2-5	TRBV28	NA	TGTGCCAGCAGTTTCACCGGGGGGCCCGAGGAGACCCAGTACTTC	CASSFTGGPEETQYF
NA	TRBJ1-5	TRBV28	TRBD1	TGTGCCAGCAGTTTACAGGGGGCCCCGCTAAGCAATCAGCCCCAGCATTTT	CASSLQGAPLSNQPQHF
NA	TRBJ2-7	TRBV6-2/TRBV6-3	TRBD1	TGTGCCAGCAGTTACCAACCCGGGACAGGGGGCAGGTACGAGCAGTACTTC	CASSYQPGTGGRYEQYF
NA	TRBJ2-7	TRBV2	NA	TGTGCCAGCAGTGACTTTTCGGCAGTCGAGACCTACGAGCAGTACTTC	CASSDFSAVETYEQYF
NA	TRBJ2-1	TRBV6-1	NA	TGTGCCAGCAGTGATTCAGCGGGCCTCTACAATGAGCAGTTCTTC	CASSDSAGLYNEQFF
few	TRBJ1-2	TRBV7-8	TRBD1	TGTGCCAGCAGCTTGGACCGGGACAGGAGACTCTATGGCTACACCTTC	CASSLDRDRRLYGYTF
NA	TRBJ1-1	TRBV12-3/TRBV12-4	TRBD1	TGTGCCAGCAGGCATACAGGGGGCACTGAAGCTTTCTTT	CASRHTGGTEAFF
NA	TRBJ1-1	TRBV5-4	TRBD1	TGTGCCAGCAGCACCTGGGACAGATGGGACACTGAAGCTTTCTTT	CASSTWDRWDTEAFF
NA	TRBJ1-5	TRBV6-1	NA	TGTGCCAGCAGTGTTCATGGGCGCAATCAGCCCCAGCATTTT	CASSVHGRNQPQHF
few	TRBJ1-1	TRBV10-3	NA	TGTGCCATCAGTTCACGGGGGAGGAACACTGAAGCTTTCTTT	CAISSRGRNTEAFF
few	TRBJ1-1	TRBV28	NA	TGTGCCAGCAGTTTCTTTCGGAGCAGGGGCCGGTTGAACACTGAAGCTTTCTTT	CASSFFRSRGRLNTEAFF
NA	TRBJ2-7	TRBV27	NA	TGTGCCAGCAGTTTGAAGGTTAATCCTTCCTACGAGCAGTACTTC	CASSLKVNPSYEQYF